This entry is about one T cell receptor (beta chain). The data are from a study of cytomegalovirus exposure and HLA in healthy donors. Primers included in the PCR were 60 Vbeta and 13 Jbeta primers. The protocol was immunoSEQ multiplex PCR, while the TCRdb copy is restricted to in-frame clones and leaves out a portion. Of around 57,000 clones listed, roughly nine tenths are singletons. Germline V CDR1 and CDR2: SQVTM, ANQGSEA. This CDR3 has 15 amino acids. V was cut by 6 bases and J by 2 bases, with 17 bases left in between. Sequencing was done on a sample of PBMCs. This chain joins TRBV29-1 and TRBJ2-1; maybe TRBD2 (6 bases). This TCR was recovered from a man aged 25 to 40 in good health and CMV-seropositive. Here the CDR3 reads CSVVGTATAYNEQFF. The DNA for the CDR3 is TGCAGCGTCGTGGGGACTGCTACCGCCTACAATGAGCAGTTCTTC.